The 28 T cell receptor beta chains given below trace back to one sample, sequenced in a study of beta chain features in type 1 diabetes. Isolated RNA was reverse transcribed in full, so expressed TCRB transcripts were sequenced. Only in-frame clones appear in the TCRdb table, and some are missing; sequencing was by immunoSEQ multiplex PCR. The table records around 500,000 clones, roughly 10% of them present only once. Material: naive CD4+ T cells from blood. The receptors were gathered from a woman between 18 and 29 years old in good health.

This rearrangement joins TRBV7-3 to TRBJ2-6; weak D call: TRBD2 (5 bases). The length of the CDR3 is 15 residues. Looked up from germline, CDR1 is SGHTA and CDR2 is FQGTGA. V was pared by 3 bases and J by 1 base, with 7 bases between. The CDR3 DNA is TGTGCCAGCAGCTTTGGGAGTTCTGGGGCCAACGTCCTGACTTTC. Residues: CASSFGSSGANVLTF.

This clone was detected only a few times. The chain uses TRBV7-9 and TRBJ1-6, with D perhaps matching TRBD1 (6 bases). Trimming pared 5 bases from V and 7 bases from J, leaving 15 bases between. The germline gives CDR1 SEHNR, CDR2 FQNEAQ (reference sequence). The CDR3 sequence is 15 residues long. This chain's CDR3 is CASSPRGRTNSPLHF. CDR3 sequence (DNA): TGTGCCAGCAGCCCCAGGGGCAGGACGAATTCACCCCTCCACTTT.

This clone was found a few times. The chain has TRBV11-2 and TRBJ2-7; D uncertain. Trimming took 5 bases from V and 5 from J, leaving 4 bases between them. Germline V gives CDR1 SGHAT, CDR2 FQNNGV. The CDR3 covers 10 residues. This chain's CDR3 is CASSTHEQYV. For the CDR3, the DNA is TGTGCCAGCAGCACACACGAGCAGTACGTC.

The chain carries TRBV27 and TRBJ2-5; D may be TRBD2 (5 bases). V was shortened by 0 bases and J by 5 bases, with 19 bases between the two germline ends. CDR1 MNHEY and CDR2 SMNVEV come from the germline V gene (reference sequence). The CDR3 spans 17 residues. In DNA, the CDR3 is TGTGCCAGCAGTTTATCGAGGGTGTCGGGGTCTAAGGAGACCCAGTACTTC. Amino acid sequence: CASSLSRVSGSKETQYF.

The chain uses TRBV5-6 and TRBJ2-6; D gene unclear. CDR1 SGHDT and CDR2 YYEEEE come from the germline V gene. CDR3 length: 16 residues. Trimming took off 3 bases at V and 0 bases at J, with 10 bases between the two ends. CDR3 bases: TGTGCCAGCAGCTCCGGGCTCTACTCTGGGGCCAACGTCCTGACTTTC. Amino acid sequence: CASSSGLYSGANVLTF.

The chain links TRBV29-1 to TRBJ1-3, with D hard to call. The V end was cut by 4 bases, the J end by 5 bases, with 12 bases between. Germline-derived CDR1 and CDR2 are SQVTM and ANQGSEA. This CDR3 region has 13 residues. CDR3 nucleotides: TGCAGCGTTGGCGGCGGGGAGAGAAACACCATATATTTT. Its protein product is CSVGGGERNTIYF. The variable domain in full, with the rest retrieved from reference TRBV29-1 and TRBJ1-3, is SAVISQKPSRDICQRGTSLTIQCQVDSQVTMMFWYRQQPGQSLTLIATANQGSEATYESGFVIDKFPISRPNLTFSTLTVSNMSPEDSSIYLCSVGGGERNTIYFGEGSWLTVV.

The CDR3 sequence: CASSLDSRPSDTQYF. The CDR3 DNA reads as TGCGCCAGCAGCTTAGACAGCCGCCCGTCAGATACGCAGTATTTT. The rearrangement uses TRBV5-1 and TRBJ2-3; TRBD1 might be the D (5 bases). The CDR3 spans 15 residues. Germline CDR1 is SGHRS and CDR2 is YFSETQ. V was pared by 2 bases and J by 4 bases, with 14 bases between.

This clone was counted between two and nine times. This sequence joins TRBV27 and TRBJ2-1, with 12 bases lining up with TRBD2. Germline assignment: CDR1 MNHEY and CDR2 SMNVEV (reference sequence). The trim removed 5 bases at V and 5 bases at J, leaving 4 bases unmatched. The CDR3 has 15 residues. CDR3 sequence (DNA): TGTGCCAGCAGTCCGGGACTAGCGGGTAACAATGAGCAGTTCTTC. Residues: CASSPGLAGNNEQFF.

The gene calls are TRBV7-8 and TRBJ1-1; TRBD1 matches at 7 bases. CDR3 length equals 14 residues. The germline V gene encodes CDR1 SGHVS and CDR2 FQNEAQ. V was pared by 3 bases and J by 0 bases, with 1 base of the junction left unmatched. CDR3 region: CASSLGQLNTEAFF. CDR3 sequence (DNA): TGTGCCAGCAGCTTGGGACAGTTGAACACTGAAGCTTTCTTT. The whole variable domain, remainder taken from reference TRBV7-8 and TRBJ1-1, is GAGVSQSPRYKVAKRGQDVALRCDPISGHVSLFWYQQALGQGPEFLTYFQNEAQLDKSGLPSDRFFAERPEGSVSTLKIQRTQQEDSAVYLCASSLGQLNTEAFFGQGTRLTVV.

J is TRBJ2-7 and V is TRBV6-6; no reliable D call. CDR3 length equals 13 residues. Germline V gives CDR1 MNHNY, CDR2 SVGAGI (reference sequence). The germline V and J ends were trimmed by 5 bases and 4 bases, with 12 bases remaining between them. The CDR3 bases are TGTGCCAGCAGTAAATCGTCAGAGTACGAGCAGTACGTC. Translated: CASSKSSEYEQYV.

This clone was seen only a few times. The gene calls are TRBV15 and TRBJ1-2, with D tentatively TRBD1 (5 bases). There are 15 residues in the CDR3. The V gene lost 5 bases and the J gene lost 3 bases, with 16 bases spanning the gap. Germline CDR1 reads LNHNV; CDR2 reads YYDKDF (reference sequence). In DNA form, the CDR3 reads TGTGCCACCAGCGCCAGGGATCCGAGTGACTATGGCTACACCTTC. Protein: CATSARDPSDYGYTF.

This clone was picked up a small number of times. The chain joins TRBV5-4 to TRBJ2-5; a possible D gene is TRBD1 (6 bases). This CDR3 is 13 amino acids long. V was pared by 1 base and J by 3 bases, with 7 bases between. CDR1 is SGHNT and CDR2 is YYREEE in the germline V gene (reference sequence). The CDR3 spells CASSLTGKETQYF. The CDR3 coding sequence is TGTGCCAGCAGCTTGACAGGGAAAGAGACCCAGTACTTC.

The rearrangement links TRBV5-8 to TRBJ2-1; unclear D gene. V lost 4 bases and J 4 bases, leaving 18 bases between the germline ends. Germline CDR1 and CDR2: SGHTS and YDEGEE. This CDR3 is built from 16 residues. Written as DNA, the CDR3 is TGTGCCAGCAGCCTGTCCGGCACAGCGCTATACAATGAGCAGTTCTTC. Translation gives CASSLSGTALYNEQFF.

The V gene is TRBV28, the J gene TRBJ2-5, with D unresolved. Per the germline V gene, CDR1 is MDHEN and CDR2 is SYDVKM. This CDR3 has 13 residues. V lost 3 bases and J lost 4, with 9 bases in between. CDR3: CASSFFNRETQYF. CDR3 coding DNA: TGTGCCAGCAGTTTCTTCAATCGAGAGACCCAGTACTTC.

This clone appeared a few times. The gene calls are TRBV7-2 and TRBJ2-1, with no clear D. This CDR3 region has 15 residues. Germline assignment: CDR1 SGHTA and CDR2 FQGNSA. Trimming left V 2 bases short and J 9 bases short, with 17 bases between. The CDR3 bases are TGTGCCAGCAGCTTACCAAGGGCCGGGTGGGGTGAGCAGTTCTTC. It encodes CASSLPRAGWGEQFF.

This clone came up a few times. This rearrangement joins TRBV5-1 to TRBJ2-1, with 7 bases lining up with TRBD2. Looked up from germline, CDR1 is SGHRS and CDR2 is YFSETQ. The CDR3 is made up of 17 amino acids. After removal of 1 base from V and 2 bases from J, the junction contained 9 bases not matched to a gene. The CDR3 reads CASSLTPAGRTYNEQFF. The CDR3 DNA reads TGCGCCAGCAGCTTGACCCCAGCGGGACGTACCTACAATGAGCAGTTCTTC.

The CDR3 here is CASSLDRQETQYF. DNA of the CDR3: TGTGCCAGCAGCTTAGATAGACAAGAGACCCAGTACTTC. The chain combines TRBV7-9 with TRBJ2-5; no clear D gene. V lost 1 base and J lost 2, with 5 bases in between. This CDR3 has 13 amino acids. Germline CDR1 and CDR2: SEHNR and FQNEAQ (reference sequence).

In its sample, this clone was seen a few times. This rearrangement joins TRBV7-2 to TRBJ2-1; D gene ambiguous. Germline-derived CDR1 and CDR2 are SGHTA and FQGNSA. The CDR3 totals 13 residues. The V gene lost 4 bases and the J gene lost 7 bases, with 11 bases spanning the gap. CDR3 nucleotide sequence: TGTGCCAGCAGCTCCTACATAGTGAATGAGCAGTTCTTC. Protein product: CASSSYIVNEQFF.

The chain uses TRBV12-5 and TRBJ2-7; tentative D call: TRBD2 (5 bases). This CDR3 spans 15 amino acids. V lost 1 base and J lost 2, with 12 bases in between. Per the germline V gene, CDR1 is LGHNT and CDR2 is FRNRAP. The CDR3 bases are TGTGCTAGTGGTTTGGACCTGGGAGTACCCTACGAGCAGTACTTC. It encodes CASGLDLGVPYEQYF.

This clone was detected only a few times. Compared with germline, one end of the junction differs, possibly owing to a read error. The V gene is TRBV19, the J gene TRBJ2-1, with 8 positions matching TRBD2. CDR3 length equals 12 residues. Germline CDR1 LNHDA, CDR2 SQIVND (reference sequence). The CDR3 region has the DNA TGTGCCAGTAGCACCCTAACGGGACTAGTTGTCTTC. This codes for CASSTLTGLVVF. Drawing the rest from reference TRBV19 and TRBJ2-1, the complete variable domain is DGGITQSPKYLFRKEGQNVTLSCEQNLNHDAMYWYRQDPGQGLRLIYYSQIVNDFQKGDIAEGYSVSREKKESFPLTVTSAQKNPTAFYLCASSTLTGLVVFGPGTRLTVL.

The chain uses TRBV5-4 and TRBJ2-5; 10 bases map to TRBD1. V lost 3 bases, J lost 5 bases, and 7 bases stayed unmatched. This CDR3 has 15 amino acids. Germline loops: CDR1 SGHNT, CDR2 YYREEE (reference sequence). The CDR3 spells CASSSPGQGMETQYF. The DNA of the CDR3 is TGTGCCAGCAGCTCACCGGGACAGGGGATGGAGACCCAGTACTTC. The variable domain in full, with the rest retrieved from reference TRBV5-4 and TRBJ2-5, is ETGVTQSPTHLIKTRGQQVTLRCSSQSGHNTVSWYQQALGQGPQFIFQYYREEENGRGNFPPRFSGLQFPNYSSELNVNALELDDSALYLCASSSPGQGMETQYFGPGTRLLVL.

Concerning this clone itself: This sample also contains other DNA sequences that code for the same CDR3. This sequence joins TRBV29-1 and TRBJ2-2; no clear D gene. Germline loops: CDR1 SQVTM, CDR2 ANQGSEA. The CDR3 consists of 11 residues. Trimming pared 4 bases from V and 2 bases from J, leaving 2 bases between. CDR3 nucleotides: TGCAGCGTTGGAAACACCGGGGAGCTGTTTTTT. It is translated as CSVGNTGELFF.

This clone has just a few counts. The genes are TRBV18 and TRBJ2-3; no definite D call. Trimming took 3 bases from V and 2 from J, leaving 9 bases between them. Germline CDR1 KGHSH, CDR2 LQKENI. The CDR3 consists of 14 residues. CDR3 sequence: CASSPDLYTDTQYF. The CDR3 DNA is TGTGCCAGCTCACCTGACCTCTACACAGATACGCAGTATTTT.

This clone was recorded a few times. This chain joins TRBV7-9 and TRBJ1-1; possible D gene TRBD1, 6 bases. This CDR3 region has 13 residues. The V gene's germline CDR1 is SEHNR and CDR2 FQNEAQ (reference sequence). V lost 1 base and J 4 bases, leaving 7 bases between the germline ends. CDR3 bases: TGTGCCAGCAGCTTAGTGGGGGCCACTGAAGCTTTCTTT. Translating it yields CASSLVGATEAFF. Together with reference TRBV7-9 and TRBJ1-1, the CDR3 gives the full variable domain: DTGVSQNPRHKITKRGQNVTFRCDPISEHNRLYWYRQTLGQGPEFLTYFQNEAQLEKSRLLSDRFSAERPKGSFSTLEIQRTEQGDSAMYLCASSLVGATEAFFGQGTRLTVV.

This clone has just a few counts. The chain is built from TRBV7-9 and TRBJ1-1; D unclear. This CDR3 has 12 residues. Germline lookup yields CDR1 SEHNR and CDR2 FQNEAQ (reference sequence). The V gene lost 7 bases and the J gene lost 5 bases, with 11 bases spanning the gap. The CDR3 sequence: CASNLAGTEAFF. The DNA of the CDR3 is TGTGCCAGCAACCTTGCTGGGACTGAAGCTTTCTTT.

The chain links TRBV27 to TRBJ1-2, with D maybe TRBD1 (5 bases). The ends were cut back, 2 bases at V and 7 bases at J, with 14 bases in the middle. Germline CDR1 and CDR2: MNHEY and SMNVEV (reference sequence). The CDR3 is 14 residues long. The CDR3 protein is CASSLRGSTFGYTF. Written as DNA, the CDR3 is TGTGCCAGCAGTTTAAGGGGAAGTACATTTGGCTACACCTTC.

The chain employs TRBV7-2 and TRBJ1-5; a possible D gene is TRBD1 (6 bases). V was pared by 6 bases and J by 0 bases, with 12 bases between. CDR1 and CDR2 from the germline V gene are SGHTA and FQGNSA. The CDR3 loop spans 15 amino acids. The CDR3 sequence is CASRRQADSNQPQHF. The CDR3 DNA is TGTGCCAGCAGAAGACAGGCAGATAGCAATCAGCCCCAGCATTTT.

The CDR3 protein is CASSGVESGNTIYF. As DNA, the CDR3 is TGTGCCAGCAGTGGCGTAGAGTCTGGAAACACCATATATTTT. The chain carries TRBV11-3 and TRBJ1-3; no clear D gene. Germline assignment: CDR1 SGHNT and CDR2 YENEEA. The CDR3 runs to 14 residues. V lost 6 bases and J lost 1, with 10 bases in between.